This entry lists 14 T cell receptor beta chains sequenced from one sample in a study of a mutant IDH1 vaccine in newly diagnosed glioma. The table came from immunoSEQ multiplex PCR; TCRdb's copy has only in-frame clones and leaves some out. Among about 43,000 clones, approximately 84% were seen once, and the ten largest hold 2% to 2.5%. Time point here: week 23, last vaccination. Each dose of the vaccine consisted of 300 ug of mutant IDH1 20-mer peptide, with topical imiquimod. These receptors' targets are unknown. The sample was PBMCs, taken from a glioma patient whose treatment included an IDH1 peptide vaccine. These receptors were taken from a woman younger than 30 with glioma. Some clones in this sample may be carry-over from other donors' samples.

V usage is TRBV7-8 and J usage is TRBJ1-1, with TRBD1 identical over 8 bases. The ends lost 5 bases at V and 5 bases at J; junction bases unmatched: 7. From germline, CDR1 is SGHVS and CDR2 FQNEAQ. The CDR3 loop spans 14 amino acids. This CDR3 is CASSIRQGQTEAFF. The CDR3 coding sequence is TGTGCCAGCAGCATAAGACAGGGGCAGACTGAAGCTTTCTTT.

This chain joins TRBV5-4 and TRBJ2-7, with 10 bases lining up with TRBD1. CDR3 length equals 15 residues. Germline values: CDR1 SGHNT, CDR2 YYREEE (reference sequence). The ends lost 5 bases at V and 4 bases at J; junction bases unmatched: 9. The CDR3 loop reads CASRSSPGQGYEQYF. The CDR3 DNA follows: TGTGCCAGCAGATCATCTCCGGGACAGGGGTACGAGCAGTACTTC.

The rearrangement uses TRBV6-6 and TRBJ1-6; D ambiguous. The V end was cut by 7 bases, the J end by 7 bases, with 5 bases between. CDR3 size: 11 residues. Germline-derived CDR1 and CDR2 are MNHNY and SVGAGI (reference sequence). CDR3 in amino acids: CASKENSPLHF. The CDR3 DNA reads TGTGCCAGCAAAGAAAATTCACCCCTCCACTTT.

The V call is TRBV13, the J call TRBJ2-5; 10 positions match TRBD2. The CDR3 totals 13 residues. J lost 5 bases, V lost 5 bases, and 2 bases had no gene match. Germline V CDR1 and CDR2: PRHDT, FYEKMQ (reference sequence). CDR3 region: CASSLLAGETQYF. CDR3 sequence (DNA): TGTGCCAGCAGCCTACTAGCGGGGGAGACCCAGTACTTC.

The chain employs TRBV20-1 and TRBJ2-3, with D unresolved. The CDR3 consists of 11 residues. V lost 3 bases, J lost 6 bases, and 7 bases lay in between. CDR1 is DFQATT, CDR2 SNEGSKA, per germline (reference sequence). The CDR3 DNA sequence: TGCAGTGCTAGGACCGAGGATACGCAGTATTTT. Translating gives CSARTEDTQYF.

DNA for the CDR3: TGTGCCAGTAGTTCCAGGGTCACTGAAGCTTTCTTT. Its translation: CASSSRVTEAFF. The rearrangement uses TRBV19 and TRBJ1-1; maybe TRBD1 (5 bases). CDR3 length: 12 amino acids. Germline V gene lookup returns CDR1 LNHDA and CDR2 SQIVND (reference sequence). V lost 5 bases and J 4 bases, leaving 8 bases between the germline ends.

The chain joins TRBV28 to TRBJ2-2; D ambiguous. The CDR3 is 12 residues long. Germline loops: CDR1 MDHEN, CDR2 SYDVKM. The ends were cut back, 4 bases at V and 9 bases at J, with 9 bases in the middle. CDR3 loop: CASSSSSWELFF. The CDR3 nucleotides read TGTGCCAGCAGTTCATCCTCTTGGGAGCTGTTTTTT.

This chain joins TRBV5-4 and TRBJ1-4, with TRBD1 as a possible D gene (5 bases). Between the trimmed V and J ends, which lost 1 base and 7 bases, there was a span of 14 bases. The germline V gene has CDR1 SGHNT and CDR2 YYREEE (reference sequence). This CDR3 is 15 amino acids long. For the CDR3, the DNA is TGTGCCAGCAGCTTGTCGACGGGGGTGACTGAAAAACTGTTTTTT. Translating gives CASSLSTGVTEKLFF.

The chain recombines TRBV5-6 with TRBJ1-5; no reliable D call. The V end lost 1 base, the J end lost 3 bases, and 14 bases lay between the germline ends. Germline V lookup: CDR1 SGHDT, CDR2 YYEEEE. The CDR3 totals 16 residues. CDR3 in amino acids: CASSLRRSGINQPQHF. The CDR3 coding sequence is TGTGCCAGCAGCTTGAGAAGGTCTGGGATCAATCAGCCCCAGCATTTT.

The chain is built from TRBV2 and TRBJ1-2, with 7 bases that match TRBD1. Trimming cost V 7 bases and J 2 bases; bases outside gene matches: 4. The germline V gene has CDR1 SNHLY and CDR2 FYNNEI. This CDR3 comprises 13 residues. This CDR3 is CASKGARNYGYTF. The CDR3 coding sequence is TGTGCCAGCAAGGGGGCGAGGAACTATGGCTACACCTTC.

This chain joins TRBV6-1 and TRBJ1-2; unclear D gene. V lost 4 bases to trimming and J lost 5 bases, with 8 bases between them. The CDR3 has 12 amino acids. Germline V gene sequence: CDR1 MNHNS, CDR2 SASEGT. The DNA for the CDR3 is TGTGCCAGCAGTGCCGACCGGTATGGCTACACCTTC. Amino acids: CASSADRYGYTF.

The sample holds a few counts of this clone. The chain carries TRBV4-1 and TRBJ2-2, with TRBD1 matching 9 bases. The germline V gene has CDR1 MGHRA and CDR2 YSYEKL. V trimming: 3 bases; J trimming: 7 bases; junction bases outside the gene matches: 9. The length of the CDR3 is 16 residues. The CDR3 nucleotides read TGCGCCAGCAGCCAGAATCCGGGACAGGGCGGCGGGGAGCTGTTTTTT. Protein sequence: CASSQNPGQGGGELFF.

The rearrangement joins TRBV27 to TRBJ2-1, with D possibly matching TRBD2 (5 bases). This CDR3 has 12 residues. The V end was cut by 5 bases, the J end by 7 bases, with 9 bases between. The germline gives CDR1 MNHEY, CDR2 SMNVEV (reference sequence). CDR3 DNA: TGTGCCAGCAGTCGGACTGCTAATGAGCAGTTCTTC. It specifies CASSRTANEQFF.

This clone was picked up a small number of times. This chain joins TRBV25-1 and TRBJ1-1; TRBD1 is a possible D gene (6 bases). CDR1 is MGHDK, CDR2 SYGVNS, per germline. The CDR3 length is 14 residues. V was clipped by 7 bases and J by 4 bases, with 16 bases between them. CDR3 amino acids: CASIPLGAGTEAFF. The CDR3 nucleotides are TGTGCCAGCATTCCGCTGGGGGCGGGCACTGAAGCTTTCTTT. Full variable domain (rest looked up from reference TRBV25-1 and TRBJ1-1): EADIYQTPRYLVIGTGKKITLECSQTMGHDKMYWYQQDPGMELHLIHYSYGVNSTEKGDLSSESTVSRIRTEHFPLTLESARPSHTSQYLCASIPLGAGTEAFFGQGTRLTVV.